These 10 T cell receptor beta chains were all obtained from the same sample, sequenced in a study of somatic mutations in cytotoxic T cells in rheumatoid arthritis. This table comes from immunoSEQ multiplex PCR, and its TCRdb copy is limited to in-frame clones, with some not included. The data contain 13,000 or so clones, about 80% of them singletons. Sequences were obtained from CD8+ T cells sorted from blood. The receptors shown here come from an adult with rheumatoid arthritis.

This clone has a handful of counts. V usage is TRBV7-9 and J usage is TRBJ2-7; D tentatively reads TRBD1 or TRBD2 (6 bases each). There are 15 residues in the CDR3. The V gene's germline CDR1 is SEHNR and CDR2 FQNEAQ (reference sequence). V was pared by 8 bases and J by 0 bases, with 17 bases between. CDR3 in DNA: TGTGCCAGCTCCCCCGGAGGGGGGCTCTCCTACGAGCAGTACTTC. It encodes CASSPGGGLSYEQYF. The entire variable domain, with the rest obtained from reference TRBV7-9 and TRBJ2-7, is as follows: DTGVSQNPRHKITKRGQNVTFRCDPISEHNRLYWYRQTLGQGPEFLTYFQNEAQLEKSRLLSDRFSAERPKGSFSTLEIQRTEQGDSAMYLCASSPGGGLSYEQYFGPGTRLTVT.

V is TRBV29-1 and J is TRBJ2-1; D is uncertain. V lost 8 bases and J lost 8, with 16 bases in between. The germline V gene encodes CDR1 SQVTM and CDR2 ANQGSEA. The CDR3 is 12 residues long. The DNA for the CDR3 is TGCAGCCCCCGGGTCGGAGATGATGAGCAGTTCTTC. Translation gives CSPRVGDDEQFF.

The V and J genes are TRBV16 and TRBJ2-7; 9 bases align to TRBD1. CDR1 KGHSY and CDR2 FQNENV come from the germline V gene. The CDR3 length is 17 residues. V was clipped by 0 bases and J by 2 bases; unmatched bases: 8. CDR3 protein: CASSQSGRTGVTYEQYF. CDR3 DNA: TGTGCCAGCAGCCAATCGGGACGGACAGGGGTGACCTACGAGCAGTACTTC.

V and J are TRBV2 and TRBJ1-5; possible D gene TRBD1, 5 bases. Germline V gene lookup returns CDR1 SNHLY and CDR2 FYNNEI. The CDR3 consists of 18 residues. Trimming removed 5 bases at V and 1 base at J, with 21 bases between. CDR3 residues: CASSSQGVGRVSNQPQHF. The CDR3 nucleotides are TGTGCCAGCAGTAGTCAAGGGGTGGGGAGGGTAAGCAATCAGCCCCAGCATTTT.

The V gene is TRBV14, the J gene TRBJ1-2; a possible D gene is TRBD1 (6 bases). V was trimmed by 3 bases and J by 6 bases, leaving 11 bases between them. This CDR3 is 13 amino acids long. Germline V gene data show CDR1 as SGHDN and CDR2 as FVKESK. The CDR3 DNA reads as TGTGCCAGCAGCCAGTACCACAGGGATGGCTACACCTTC. Amino acid sequence: CASSQYHRDGYTF.

The chain couples TRBV7-6 to TRBJ2-3, with unresolved D. Trimming shortened V by 2 bases and J by 0 bases, and 9 bases separated the two germline ends. Germline lookup yields CDR1 SGHVS and CDR2 FNYEAQ. This CDR3 is built from 15 residues. The CDR3 protein is CASSLTTGSTDTQYF. Here the CDR3 DNA reads TGTGCCAGCAGCTTAACCACTGGGAGCACAGATACGCAGTATTTT.

The rearrangement joins TRBV7-6 to TRBJ2-7; TRBD1 matches 8 bases. V lost 6 bases, J lost 3 bases, and 10 bases stayed unmatched. Germline assignment: CDR1 SGHVS and CDR2 FNYEAQ. This CDR3 is built from 15 residues. The CDR3 region has the DNA TGTGCCAGCAGTCAGCCTACAGGGGGTATCTACGAGCAGTACTTC. Amino acid sequence: CASSQPTGGIYEQYF.

CDR3: CASSLDGNQETQYF. The CDR3 DNA reads TGTGCCAGCAGCTTAGACGGCAATCAAGAGACCCAGTACTTC. This chain links TRBV7-8 with TRBJ2-5, with D unclear. Germline CDR1 SGHVS, CDR2 FQNEAQ. V was cut by 1 base and J by 2 bases, with 8 bases left in between. The CDR3 has 14 residues. Variable domain in full (rest from reference TRBV7-8 and TRBJ2-5): GAGVSQSPRYKVAKRGQDVALRCDPISGHVSLFWYQQALGQGPEFLTYFQNEAQLDKSGLPSDRFFAERPEGSVSTLKIQRTQQEDSAVYLCASSLDGNQETQYFGPGTRLLVL.

In its sample, this clone was seen a few times. The chain's CDR3 is CASSLDSAPGTDTQYF. As DNA, the CDR3 is TGCGCCAGCAGCTTGGACTCGGCCCCTGGCACAGATACGCAGTATTTT. V is TRBV5-1 and J is TRBJ2-3; D ambiguous. V was clipped by 0 bases and J by 1 base, with 12 bases between them. CDR1 is SGHRS, CDR2 YFSETQ, per germline. The CDR3 consists of 16 residues.

This clone counts as medium-sized. The V call is TRBV5-6, the J call TRBJ2-2, with TRBD2 matching over 11 bases. Germline V lookup: CDR1 SGHDT, CDR2 YYEEEE. Trimming at V came to 7 bases and at J to 7 bases, leaving 12 bases not matched to a gene. The CDR3 contains 16 residues. The CDR3 spells CASGIAGGLENGELFF. In nucleotides, the CDR3 is TGTGCCAGCGGAATAGCGGGGGGGCTTGAGAACGGGGAGCTGTTTTTT.